This TCR beta chain originates from a study of shared clonotypes between healthy human individuals. The CDR3 sequence is 14 residues long. Germline CDR1 and CDR2: SGDLS and YYNGEE. V lost 0 bases, J lost 4 bases, and 10 bases lay in between. The table came from immunoSEQ multiplex PCR; TCRdb's copy has only in-frame clones and leaves some out. The sample has millions of clones, approximately 95% seen once. Study conclusions and caveats: Clonotypes shared by all four sorted-subset donors had higher generation probabilities than non-shared clonotypes.

In regard to this clone: Its matching antigen is unknown.

The sample consisted of naive CD4+ T cells from PBMCs. As to subset: CD45RA+ positively selected. This TCR was recovered from a man aged 18 to 30 in good health. Some clones in this sample may be carry-over from other donors' samples. The J gene is TRBJ1-1, the V gene TRBV9; no reliable D call. Here the CDR3 reads CASSVGGLSTEAFF. CDR3 DNA: TGTGCCAGCAGCGTAGGAGGACTTAGCACTGAAGCTTTCTTT.